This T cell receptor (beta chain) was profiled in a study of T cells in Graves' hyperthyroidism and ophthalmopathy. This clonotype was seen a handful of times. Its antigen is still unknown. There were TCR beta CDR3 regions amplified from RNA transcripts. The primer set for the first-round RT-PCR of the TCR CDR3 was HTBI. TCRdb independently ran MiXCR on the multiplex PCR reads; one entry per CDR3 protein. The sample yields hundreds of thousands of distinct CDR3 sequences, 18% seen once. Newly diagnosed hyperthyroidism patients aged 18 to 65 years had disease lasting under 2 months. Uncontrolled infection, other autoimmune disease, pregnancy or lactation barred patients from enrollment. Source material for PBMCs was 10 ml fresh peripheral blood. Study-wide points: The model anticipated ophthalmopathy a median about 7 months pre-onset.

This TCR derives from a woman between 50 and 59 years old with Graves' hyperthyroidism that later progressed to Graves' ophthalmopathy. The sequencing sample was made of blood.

As DNA, the CDR3 is TGTGCCAGCAGCCTTACAAGGATGGGTGGCTACACCTTC. Translated: CASSLTRMGGYTF. The chain links TRBV11-2 to TRBJ1-2; D is uncertain. V was cut by 5 bases and J by 7 bases, with 14 bases left in between. Germline V gives CDR1 SGHAT, CDR2 FQNNGV. The CDR3 is 13 residues long.